Listed below are T cell receptor beta chains from one sample, sequenced in a study of graft-versus-host responses after intestinal transplantation. Here immunoSEQ multiplex PCR was the method, and the copy in TCRdb shows in-frame clones only, minus some. Of 60,000 to 65,000 clones in the sample, around nine tenths were seen once. Sequencing was performed on ileum tissue, taken 350 to 400 days after transplant. All receptors come from a human patient who received an intestinal transplant, so some T cells may come from the graft donor. CDR3s leave out the opening cysteine and the closing phenylalanine or tryptophan. The order of the fields is V gene, CDR3 protein.

>TRBV5-1
ASTLGLDRPGELF
>TRBV5-1
ASSRSEETQY
>TRBV5-4
ASSFGLYEQY
>TRBV9
ASSVATGLADDTGELF
>TRBV2
ASSEFSGSTDTQY
>TRBV6-5
ASSYIAESYEQY
>TRBV9
ASSVTSGSHEQY
>TRBV14
ASSQYYTGELF
>TRBV29-1
SVQELDYEQY
>TRBV7-7
ASSHGTGGPIKETQY
>TRBV10-1
ASSEFNPGADTQY
>TRBV4-1
ASSQGVVNTEAF
>TRBV4-1
ASSQVQDSNQPQH
>TRBV7-9
ASSPLWGQVARGEQY
>TRBV6-1
ASSGGIGMNTEAF
>TRBV6-1
ASRGAGYGYT
>TRBV10-1
ASSPGNQPQH
>TRBV28
ASTPAGLDYGYT
>TRBV28
ASSTSRGGTDTQY
>TRBV27
ASSLSIRQMRRLPYRYSTGELF
>TRBV9
ASSVEYTGELF
>TRBV4-1
ASSQWTTGTGIIEQY